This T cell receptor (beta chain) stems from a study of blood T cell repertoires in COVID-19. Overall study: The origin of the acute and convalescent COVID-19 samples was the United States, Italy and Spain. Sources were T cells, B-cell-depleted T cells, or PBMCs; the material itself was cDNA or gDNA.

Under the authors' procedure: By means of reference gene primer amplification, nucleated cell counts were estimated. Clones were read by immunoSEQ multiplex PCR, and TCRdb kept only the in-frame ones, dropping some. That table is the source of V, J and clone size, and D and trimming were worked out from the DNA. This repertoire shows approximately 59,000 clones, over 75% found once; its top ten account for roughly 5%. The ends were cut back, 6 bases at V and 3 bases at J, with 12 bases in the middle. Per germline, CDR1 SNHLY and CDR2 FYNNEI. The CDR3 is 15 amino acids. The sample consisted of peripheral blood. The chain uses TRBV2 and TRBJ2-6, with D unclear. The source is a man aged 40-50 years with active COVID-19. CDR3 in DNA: TGTGCCAGCAGCCCGATTCTAGGTGGGGCCAACGTCCTGACTTTC. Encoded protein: CASSPILGGANVLTF.